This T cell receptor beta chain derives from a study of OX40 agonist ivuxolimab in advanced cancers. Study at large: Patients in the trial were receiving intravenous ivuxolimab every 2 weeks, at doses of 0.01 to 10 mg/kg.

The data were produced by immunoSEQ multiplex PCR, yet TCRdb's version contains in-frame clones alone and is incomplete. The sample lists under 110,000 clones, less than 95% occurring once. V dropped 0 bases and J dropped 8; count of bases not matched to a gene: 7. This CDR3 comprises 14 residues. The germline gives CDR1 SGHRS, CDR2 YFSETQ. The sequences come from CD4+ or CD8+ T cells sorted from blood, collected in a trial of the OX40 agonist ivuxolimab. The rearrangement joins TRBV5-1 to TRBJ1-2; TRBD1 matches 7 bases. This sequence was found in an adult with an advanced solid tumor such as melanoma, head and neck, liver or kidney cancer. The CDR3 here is CASSLAVQGGGYTF. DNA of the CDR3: TGCGCCAGCAGCTTGGCCGTGCAGGGGGGCGGCTACACCTTC.